A single sample is the source of the 29 T cell receptor beta chains below, sequenced in a study of neurological immune-mediated disorders. Using its own MiXCR run on the 5' RACE reads, TCRdb lists one record per CDR3 protein. The table shows fewer than 75,000 distinct CDR3 sequences, with less than 5.5% occurring only once. The sample comprised PBMCs. The source of these receptors is a man aged 25 to 40 with multiple sclerosis.

In its sample, this clonotype was seen a few times. V usage is TRBV18 and J usage is TRBJ1-1, with a tentative D call TRBD1 (5 bases). Germline V gene lookup returns CDR1 KGHSH and CDR2 LQKENI. This CDR3 has 16 residues. V was trimmed by 6 bases and J by 6 bases, leaving 23 bases between them. In nucleotides, the CDR3 is TGTGCCAGCTCCCAGCGCGGGGGTGCCGGGGTGGCTGAAGCTTTCTTT. Its protein product is CASSQRGGAGVAEAFF.

V is TRBV5-1 and J is TRBJ1-2; TRBD1 agrees at 9 bases. The CDR3 totals 16 residues. With 4 bases clipped from V and 8 bases from J, the junction kept 15 bases outside the gene matches. The V gene's germline CDR1 is SGHRS and CDR2 YFSETQ. The CDR3 reads CASSPSTGTGRRGYTF. DNA for the CDR3: TGCGCCAGCAGCCCATCTACCGGGACAGGGCGGAGGGGCTACACCTTC.

This clonotype came up a few times. The rearrangement links TRBV20-1 to TRBJ2-7; D gene uncertain. There are 13 residues in the CDR3. V lost 6 bases and J lost 4, with 16 bases in between. Germline V lookup: CDR1 DFQATT, CDR2 SNEGSKA (reference sequence). CDR3 sequence: CSAQRDNDYEQYF. The CDR3 DNA sequence: TGCAGTGCCCAGAGAGATAACGATTACGAGCAGTACTTC.

The chain couples TRBV6-5 to TRBJ2-5, with D possibly being TRBD2 (6 bases). Germline CDR1 MNHEY, CDR2 SVGAGI. The V end lost 0 bases, the J end lost 5 bases, and 16 bases lay between the germline ends. The CDR3 contains 16 residues. The CDR3 is CASSYSGTPVQETQYF. CDR3 sequence (DNA): TGTGCCAGCAGTTACTCTGGGACTCCCGTCCAGGAGACCCAGTACTTC.

Ten or more counts support this clonotype. Germline and junction disagree at one end, which may indicate a read error. J is TRBJ1-6 and V is TRBV11-1, with 8 bases that match TRBD1. The germline gives CDR1 SGHAT, CDR2 FQDESV (reference sequence). This CDR3 has 19 residues. The CDR3 DNA is TGTGCCAGCAGCTCGGACCGGGACAGGACGGACTTCTATAATTCACCCCTCGACTTT. Amino acids: CASSSDRDRTDFYNSPLDF.

The chain joins TRBV9 to TRBJ2-2; no reliable D call. The V gene's germline CDR1 is SGDLS and CDR2 YYNGEE. This CDR3 spans 14 amino acids. V lost 0 bases and J lost 2, with 5 bases in between. The chain's CDR3 is CASSVVSNTGELFF. The CDR3, as DNA: TGTGCCAGCAGCGTAGTCAGTAACACCGGGGAGCTGTTTTTT.

This clonotype was seen at least ten times. This chain uses TRBV24-1 with TRBJ2-1; TRBD1 might be the D (6 bases). The germline gives CDR1 KGHDR, CDR2 SFDVKD. V lost 9 bases and J 0 bases, leaving 17 bases between the germline ends. The CDR3 consists of 16 residues. The CDR3 loop is CATADPGASSYNEQFF. The CDR3 DNA is TGTGCCACCGCAGACCCAGGGGCGAGCTCCTACAATGAGCAGTTCTTC.

The rearrangement joins TRBV28 to TRBJ2-3; the D call may be TRBD1 or TRBD2 (6 bases each). Trimming left V 10 bases short and J 6 bases short, with 23 bases between. Germline V gene sequence: CDR1 MDHEN, CDR2 SYDVKM. This CDR3 has 15 residues. CDR3 protein: CATLLGGGVGDTQYF. CDR3 bases: TGTGCCACTCTCCTGGGGGGCGGGGTGGGGGATACGCAGTATTTT.

This clonotype showed up many times. The gene calls are TRBV7-3 and TRBJ2-1, with TRBD2 as a possible D gene (5 bases). V dropped 5 bases and J dropped 3 bases, with 20 bases sitting between them. In germline, CDR1 is SGHTA, CDR2 FQGTGA. The CDR3 covers 17 residues. CDR3 bases: TGTGCCAGCAGCCTACGTCCGGCAGCGGCCCTCTACAATGAGCAGTTCTTC. This translates into CASSLRPAAALYNEQFF.

In this sample, this clonotype turned up many times. J is TRBJ1-2 and V is TRBV7-9; D is possibly TRBD1 (5 bases). V was trimmed by 11 bases and J by 8 bases, leaving 18 bases between them. CDR1 SEHNR and CDR2 FQNEAQ come from the germline V gene (reference sequence). The CDR3 totals 12 residues. CDR3 DNA sequence: TGTGCCCCCGTCAGGGAGGAGGGAGGCTACACCTTC. The encoded protein is CAPVREEGGYTF.

This clonotype occurred many times. The V gene is TRBV14, the J gene TRBJ1-1, with unresolved D. This CDR3 is 12 amino acids long. Trimming removed 4 bases at V and 3 bases at J, with 6 bases between. The germline gives CDR1 SGHDN, CDR2 FVKESK. As DNA, the CDR3 is TGTGCCAGCAGCCGTGGGTACACTGAAGCTTTCTTT. Translated, it gives CASSRGYTEAFF.

As concerns this clonotype: A much larger clone lies one base from this, so it may be a read error. This chain joins TRBV6-4 and TRBJ2-3, with D perhaps matching TRBD1 (6 bases). Germline CDR1 reads MRHNA; CDR2 reads SNTAGT. The CDR3 runs to 13 residues. The CDR3 loop reads CVSSEGGQDTQYF. The CDR3 DNA reads as TGTGTCAGCAGTGAAGGGGGTCAAGATACGCAGTATTTT.

The table lists this clonotype with many counts. This chain uses TRBV4-2 with TRBJ1-6; D gene uncertain. Germline assignment: CDR1 LGHNA and CDR2 YNFKEQ. The CDR3 loop spans 13 amino acids. Trimming removed 4 bases at V and 8 bases at J, with 9 bases between. This chain's CDR3 is CASSPNTYSPLHF. The CDR3 coding sequence is TGTGCCAGCAGCCCCAACACTTATTCACCCCTCCACTTT.

This clonotype has just a few counts. The chain links TRBV3-1 to TRBJ2-5; TRBD2 matches 14 bases. The V gene end was trimmed by 4 bases and the J gene end by 5 bases; junction bases not matched to a gene: 3. The germline V gene encodes CDR1 LGHDT and CDR2 YNNKEL (reference sequence). The CDR3 extends over 15 amino acids. CDR3 bases: TGTGCCAGCAGCCGGACTAGCGGGGGGATGGAGACCCAGTACTTC. Amino acid sequence: CASSRTSGGMETQYF.

The sample holds many counts of this clonotype. The chain carries TRBV5-1 and TRBJ2-1; 7 bases map to TRBD1. Germline assignment: CDR1 SGHRS and CDR2 YFSETQ. The junction had 5 bases not matched to a gene; V was cut back by 3 bases and J by 8 bases. CDR3 length: 13 residues. The CDR3 coding sequence is TGCGCCAGCAGCTGGGGAACAGGGGATGAGCAGTTCTTC. It translates to CASSWGTGDEQFF. The whole variable domain, remainder taken from reference TRBV5-1 and TRBJ2-1, is KAGVTQTPRYLIKTRGQQVTLSCSPISGHRSVSWYQQTPGQGLQFLFEYFSETQRNKGNFPGRFSGRQFSNSRSEMNVSTLELGDSALYLCASSWGTGDEQFFGPGTRLTVL.

This clonotype was counted at least ten times. This chain uses TRBV10-3 with TRBJ1-2; D call uncertain. The CDR3 totals 12 residues. CDR1 is ENHRY and CDR2 is SYGVKD in the germline V gene. V was shortened by 3 bases and J by 3 bases, with 5 bases between the two germline ends. The CDR3 DNA sequence: TGTGCCATCAGTGAAACAGACTATGGCTACACCTTC. It yields the protein CAISETDYGYTF.

This clonotype was recorded many times. The V gene is TRBV12-3 or TRBV12-4, the J gene TRBJ2-1; the D gene is possibly TRBD1 (6 bases). Trimming took off 1 base at V and 9 bases at J, with 13 bases between the two ends. This CDR3 has 14 amino acids. The CDR3 nucleotides are TGTGCCAGCAGTTTAGACTACAGGGTCAGTGAGCAGTTCTTC. Its protein product is CASSLDYRVSEQFF.

There are many counts of this clonotype. This rearrangement joins TRBV7-2 to TRBJ2-2; D call uncertain. Trimming cost V 2 bases and J 1 base, with 11 bases left between them. The V gene's germline CDR1 is SGHTA and CDR2 FQGNSA. The CDR3 covers 16 residues. The CDR3 protein is CASSLSGPWNTGELFF. CDR3 DNA: TGTGCCAGCAGCTTATCAGGTCCCTGGAACACCGGGGAGCTGTTTTTT.

This clonotype occurred many times. The chain couples TRBV6-5 to TRBJ1-1; perhaps TRBD1 as D (6 bases). CDR1 MNHEY and CDR2 SVGAGI come from the germline V gene. CDR3 length: 15 residues. V was shortened by 4 bases and J by 5 bases, with 17 bases between the two germline ends. The CDR3 protein is CASSSPGGARTEAFF. CDR3 nucleotide sequence: TGTGCCAGCAGTTCCCCGGGGGGGGCGCGGACTGAAGCTTTCTTT.

This clonotype has at least ten counts. The chain uses TRBV20-1 and TRBJ2-7; 8 nucleotides align to TRBD2. This CDR3 has 15 residues. V trimming: 0 bases; J trimming: 4 bases; junction bases outside the gene matches: 8. Germline-derived CDR1 and CDR2 are DFQATT and SNEGSKA (reference sequence). As DNA, the CDR3 is TGCAGTGCTAGAGATGCACGGGGGGGGCGGTACGAGCAGTACTTC. Translation: CSARDARGGRYEQYF.

The chain employs TRBV6-4 and TRBJ1-1, with D perhaps matching TRBD1 (5 bases). Germline CDR1 and CDR2: MRHNA and SNTAGT. The CDR3 contains 14 residues. The germline V and J ends were trimmed by 2 bases and 5 bases, with 12 bases remaining between them. Written as DNA, the CDR3 is TGTGCCAGCAGTGACCGGGGGGACGGGACTGAAGCTTTCTTT. Its translation is CASSDRGDGTEAFF.

This chain uses TRBV10-3 with TRBJ1-1; 9 positions agree with TRBD1. Unmatched junction bases numbered 9, after V lost 4 bases and J lost 6 bases. The CDR3 is 15 amino acids. Germline CDR1 reads ENHRY; CDR2 reads SYGVKD. The CDR3 DNA follows: TGTGCCATCAGTGTGTCCGGGACAGGGTTTGCTGAAGCTTTCTTT. This codes for CAISVSGTGFAEAFF.

In this sample, this clonotype turned up many times. The gene calls are TRBV14 and TRBJ2-5; 11 bases fit TRBD1. The trim removed 4 bases at V and 4 bases at J, leaving 11 bases unmatched. The CDR3 runs to 17 residues. Germline CDR1 is SGHDN and CDR2 is FVKESK. The CDR3 loop is CASSPRSGQGDGETQYF. DNA of the CDR3: TGTGCCAGCAGCCCTCGATCGGGACAGGGGGACGGAGAGACCCAGTACTTC.

The sample holds many counts of this clonotype. V and J are TRBV5-5 and TRBJ1-2, with D unclear. This CDR3 has 15 residues. V shed 0 bases and J shed 5 bases, with 14 bases lying between them. The V gene's germline CDR1 is SGHKS and CDR2 YYEKEE (reference sequence). CDR3 sequence reads: CASSLAGGGIYGYTF. CDR3 in DNA: TGTGCCAGCAGCTTGGCCGGAGGAGGAATTTATGGCTACACCTTC.

This clonotype occurred many times. The chain recombines TRBV12-3 or TRBV12-4 with TRBJ2-2; no reliable D call. The CDR3 loop spans 12 amino acids. The V gene lost 3 bases and the J gene lost 4 bases, with 3 bases spanning the gap. The DNA for the CDR3 is TGTGCCAGCAGTTTGGCCACCGGGGAGCTGTTTTTT. Amino acids: CASSLATGELFF.

This clonotype appeared many times. CDR3 amino acids: CASSVPTWGETQYF. The CDR3 nucleotides read TGCGCCAGCAGTGTCCCAACCTGGGGAGAGACCCAGTACTTC. This chain joins TRBV10-2 and TRBJ2-5; unclear D gene. Germline V gene data show CDR1 as WSHSY and CDR2 as SAAADI. V was pared by 4 bases and J by 4 bases, with 13 bases between. CDR3 size: 14 residues.

This clonotype appeared many times. The rearrangement joins TRBV6-5 to TRBJ2-6; perhaps TRBD2 as D (7 bases). CDR3 length: 17 residues. Germline V gives CDR1 MNHEY, CDR2 SVGAGI. Trimming took 0 bases from V and 1 from J, leaving 10 bases between them. The CDR3 loop reads CASSYSGGASGANVLTF. CDR3 in DNA: TGTGCCAGCAGTTACTCTGGGGGGGCGTCTGGGGCCAACGTCCTGACTTTC.

The sample holds many counts of this clonotype. The rearrangement links TRBV20-1 to TRBJ1-1; D is uncertain. Trimming cost V 1 base and J 1 base, with 13 bases left between them. Germline V lookup: CDR1 DFQATT, CDR2 SNEGSKA (reference sequence). The CDR3 sequence is 15 residues long. This CDR3 reads CSARGRAPENTEAFF. The CDR3 coding sequence is TGCAGTGCTAGAGGGCGGGCCCCCGAGAACACTGAAGCTTTCTTT.

This clonotype has more than one count but fewer than ten. The chain uses TRBV6-4 and TRBJ2-1, with D tentatively TRBD2 (7 bases). V was cut by 6 bases and J by 0 bases, with 18 bases left in between. The germline gives CDR1 MRHNA, CDR2 SNTAGT. The CDR3 length is 17 residues. The CDR3 loop is CASSPFGGPSSYNEQFF. The CDR3 DNA reads as TGTGCCAGCAGCCCTTTCGGGGGGCCCAGCTCCTACAATGAGCAGTTCTTC.